A single sample gave rise to the 5 T cell receptor beta chains below, sequenced in a study of shared clonotypes between healthy human individuals. The protocol was immunoSEQ multiplex PCR, while the TCRdb copy is restricted to in-frame clones and leaves out a portion. The table has more than 2,000,000 clones, roughly nine tenths seen once. Sequencing input: naive CD4+ T cells sorted from blood. Subset given: CD45RA+ positively selected. The receptor source for this set is a man aged 18-30 years in good health.

This sequence joins TRBV27 and TRBJ1-1, with TRBD1 as a possible D gene (6 bases). Germline values: CDR1 MNHEY, CDR2 SMNVEV (reference sequence). Trimming cost V 1 base and J 5 bases, with 11 bases left between them. The CDR3 totals 14 residues. The CDR3 protein is CASSLWGAGTEAFF. In DNA form, the CDR3 reads TGTGCCAGCAGTTTATGGGGGGCCGGGACTGAAGCTTTCTTT.

The table lists this clone with a count of one. The rearrangement uses TRBV30 and TRBJ2-5; no clear D. CDR1 and CDR2 from the germline V gene are GTSNPN and SVGIG (reference sequence). The CDR3 is 15 residues long. V lost 2 bases and J 0 bases, leaving 13 bases between the germline ends. CDR3 sequence reads: CAWSLGSVYQETQYF. In nucleotides, the CDR3 is TGTGCCTGGAGTCTAGGGTCAGTGTACCAAGAGACCCAGTACTTC.

The genes are TRBV4-1 and TRBJ2-7; TRBD1 or TRBD2 may be the D gene (5 bases each). CDR3 length: 13 residues. With 7 bases removed from V and 5 bases from J, the gap between germline ends came to 15 bases. CDR1 MGHRA and CDR2 YSYEKL come from the germline V gene. This CDR3 reads CASKGTGPNEQYF. The CDR3 DNA follows: TGCGCCAGCAAGGGGACGGGTCCCAACGAGCAGTACTTC.

This clone was observed a single time. The DNA of the CDR3 is TGTGCCAGCCTCGGGAGCTACGAGCAGTACTTC. Protein product: CASLGSYEQYF. This chain connects TRBV7-2 to TRBJ2-5; possibly TRBD2 for D (6 bases). The J call is in doubt because the DNA end fits TRBJ2-7 better. The CDR3 is 11 residues long. Germline V gene data show CDR1 as SGHTA and CDR2 as FQGNSA.

The rearrangement links TRBV6-5 to TRBJ1-2; TRBD1 matches at 10 bases. J gave up 7 bases and V 7 bases, and 6 bases lay outside the gene matches. Germline V CDR1 and CDR2: MNHEY, SVGAGI. This CDR3 spans 13 amino acids. In DNA, the CDR3 is TGTGCCAGCATCCGACAGGGGGCTCGTGGCTACACCTTC. Amino acids: CASIRQGARGYTF.